One sample yielded the 26 T cell receptor beta chains listed below, sequenced in a study of cytomegalovirus exposure and HLA in healthy donors. The primer mix had 60 Vbeta and 13 Jbeta primers. Profiled with immunoSEQ multiplex PCR; TCRdb holds only in-frame clones, not every one. Seen in this sample are approximately 100,000 clones; the ten most common clones hold approximately 0.6%. The sample was PBMCs. The receptor source for this set is a man aged 50 to 60 in good health and CMV-seronegative.

V is TRBV9 and J is TRBJ1-2; D gene ambiguous. The CDR3 runs to 13 residues. Germline lookup yields CDR1 SGDLS and CDR2 YYNGEE. V lost 1 base to trimming and J lost 4 bases, with 8 bases between them. The CDR3 sequence is CASSVSGPYGYTF. The CDR3 bases are TGTGCCAGCAGCGTAAGCGGACCCTATGGCTACACCTTC.

The chain employs TRBV19 and TRBJ1-2; D is unclear. Germline lookup yields CDR1 LNHDA and CDR2 SQIVND (reference sequence). Trimming cost V 6 bases and J 4 bases, with 12 bases left between them. The CDR3 extends over 13 amino acids. The CDR3 here is CASRLEGTYGYTF. CDR3 DNA sequence: TGTGCCAGTAGGTTGGAGGGAACCTATGGCTACACCTTC.

The chain couples TRBV4-3 to TRBJ1-2; 9 bases line up with TRBD1. J gave up 6 bases and V 9 bases, and 8 bases lay outside the gene matches. This CDR3 region has 13 residues. Germline loops: CDR1 LGHNA, CDR2 YSLEER. The DNA for the CDR3 is TGCGCCAGTAAATCCGGGACAGGGCATGGCTACACCTTC. It specifies CASKSGTGHGYTF.

The rearrangement uses TRBV29-1 and TRBJ1-1; no definite D call. This CDR3 spans 11 amino acids. Germline lookup yields CDR1 SQVTM and CDR2 ANQGSEA. V lost 1 base and J lost 8, with 8 bases in between. Here the CDR3 reads CSVEGHQEAFF. The DNA for the CDR3 is TGCAGCGTTGAAGGGCACCAAGAAGCTTTCTTT.

The chain employs TRBV27 and TRBJ1-5; the match to TRBD1 covers 7 bases. With 3 bases clipped from V and 2 bases from J, the junction kept 1 base outside the gene matches. From germline, CDR1 is MNHEY and CDR2 SMNVEV (reference sequence). This CDR3 spans 14 amino acids. CDR3 loop: CASSLTGRNQPQHF. The CDR3 DNA is TGTGCCAGCAGTTTGACAGGGCGCAATCAGCCCCAGCATTTT.

The chain links TRBV15 to TRBJ1-1; 10 bases are shared with TRBD1. There are 15 residues in the CDR3. V gave up 5 bases and J gave up 3 bases; unmatched junction bases: 6. The germline CDR1 and CDR2 sequences are LNHNV and YYDKDF (reference sequence). The DNA of the CDR3 is TGTGCCACCAGCCTGGGGGGGACAGGGGACACTGAAGCTTTCTTT. This encodes CATSLGGTGDTEAFF.

J is TRBJ2-2 and V is TRBV18; 8 bases align to TRBD2. The V gene end was trimmed by 6 bases and the J gene end by 9 bases; junction bases not matched to a gene: 9. The CDR3 is 14 residues long. Germline CDR1 and CDR2: KGHSH and LQKENI. In DNA, the CDR3 is TGTGCCAGCTCCCGGGAGGGGCTGTCTTGGGAGCTGTTTTTT. Translation: CASSREGLSWELFF.

This chain uses TRBV6-1 with TRBJ2-5; D may be TRBD2 (6 bases). V lost 1 base, J lost 5 bases, and 14 bases lay in between. The CDR3 has 15 amino acids. CDR1 and CDR2 from the germline V gene are MNHNS and SASEGT. CDR3 amino acids: CASSEGLVISETQYF. The CDR3 DNA reads as TGTGCCAGCAGTGAAGGACTAGTTATTTCGGAGACCCAGTACTTC.

The gene calls are TRBV7-9 and TRBJ1-1, with TRBD1 identical over 10 bases. With 4 bases clipped from V and 1 base from J, the junction kept 6 bases outside the gene matches. Germline V lookup: CDR1 SEHNR, CDR2 FQNEAQ (reference sequence). The CDR3 has 16 amino acids. This chain's CDR3 is CASSSRQGAQNTEAFF. CDR3 in DNA: TGTGCCAGCAGCTCAAGACAGGGGGCTCAGAACACTGAAGCTTTCTTT.

The chain uses TRBV10-3 and TRBJ2-2, with D unresolved. The V gene lost 3 bases and the J gene lost 1 base, with 12 bases spanning the gap. Germline-derived CDR1 and CDR2 are ENHRY and SYGVKD. CDR3 length equals 16 residues. The CDR3, as DNA: TGTGCCATCAGTGACTCAGGCGCTCTGAACACCGGGGAGCTGTTTTTT. Protein sequence: CAISDSGALNTGELFF.

The rearrangement links TRBV5-4 to TRBJ1-2, with D possibly TRBD1 on 6 matching bases. Trimming removed 1 base at V and 8 bases at J, with 15 bases between. This CDR3 contains 14 residues. CDR1 and CDR2 (germline): SGHNT, YYREEE (reference sequence). CDR3 in DNA: TGTGCCAGCAGCTTGTTCAGGGGAAAGGACGGCTACACCTTC. This sequence encodes CASSLFRGKDGYTF.

This rearrangement joins TRBV5-1 to TRBJ1-1; perhaps TRBD1 as D (6 bases). Germline loops: CDR1 SGHRS, CDR2 YFSETQ. Trimming took off 1 base at V and 5 bases at J, with 12 bases between the two ends. The CDR3 extends over 14 amino acids. This CDR3 reads CASSLSGGLTEAFF. CDR3 DNA: TGCGCCAGCAGCTTGTCGGGGGGCCTAACTGAAGCTTTCTTT.

This chain links TRBV13 with TRBJ2-7; D gene unclear. The CDR3 sequence is 14 residues long. Germline CDR1 is PRHDT and CDR2 is FYEKMQ (reference sequence). Trimming cost V 4 bases and J 3 bases, with 13 bases left between them. Here the CDR3 DNA reads TGTGCCAGCAGCTCGGGTGAAAGGTTCTACGAGCAGTACTTC. Its protein is CASSSGERFYEQYF.

CDR3 in amino acids: CASSPDRGTEAFF. The CDR3, as DNA: TGTGCCAGCAGCCCGGACAGGGGCACTGAAGCTTTCTTT. The chain joins TRBV11-2 to TRBJ1-1; 9 bases fit TRBD1. V shed 5 bases, J shed 4 bases, and the junction held 2 bases outside the gene matches. CDR3 size: 13 residues. The germline V gene has CDR1 SGHAT and CDR2 FQNNGV.

V is TRBV18 and J is TRBJ2-5, with 13 bases that match TRBD2. This CDR3 has 16 amino acids. J lost 4 bases, V lost 3 bases, and 5 bases had no gene match. Germline CDR1 is KGHSH and CDR2 is LQKENI. The CDR3 coding sequence is TGTGCCAGCTCACCCGGACTAGCGGGGGAGATAGAGACCCAGTACTTC. Its protein is CASSPGLAGEIETQYF.

The gene calls are TRBV5-1 and TRBJ2-1, with TRBD2 identical over 11 bases. The CDR3 is made up of 15 amino acids. V gave up 4 bases and J gave up 6 bases; unmatched junction bases: 6. The germline CDR1 and CDR2 sequences are SGHRS and YFSETQ. CDR3 protein: CASSNLAGGGNEQFF. The DNA of the CDR3 is TGCGCCAGCAGCAATCTAGCGGGGGGAGGCAATGAGCAGTTCTTC.

V usage is TRBV7-9 and J usage is TRBJ2-3; D remains ambiguous. V was trimmed by 0 bases and J by 6 bases, leaving 7 bases between them. Germline V gives CDR1 SEHNR, CDR2 FQNEAQ (reference sequence). This CDR3 has 13 residues. The CDR3 loop is CASSLAGPDTQYF. The CDR3 DNA reads TGTGCCAGCAGCTTAGCGGGCCCCGATACGCAGTATTTT.

V gene TRBV4-2 combines with J gene TRBJ2-7; 8 positions agree with TRBD1. The length of the CDR3 is 15 residues. The junction had 11 bases not matched to a gene; V was cut back by 4 bases and J by 6 bases. Per the germline V gene, CDR1 is LGHNA and CDR2 is YNFKEQ. The CDR3 DNA reads TGTGCCAGCAGCCCCGACAGGGGAACCCCGGGCGAGCAGTACTTC. This gives the protein CASSPDRGTPGEQYF.

This sequence joins TRBV2 and TRBJ1-2; D is possibly TRBD1 (5 bases). This CDR3 has 14 amino acids. The germline V gene encodes CDR1 SNHLY and CDR2 FYNNEI. V dropped 0 bases and J dropped 6 bases, with 11 bases sitting between them. CDR3 sequence (DNA): TGTGCCAGCAGTGAAGCGGCAGGGTATGATGGCTACACCTTC. Amino acid sequence: CASSEAAGYDGYTF.

V usage is TRBV6-5 and J usage is TRBJ2-1, with 7 bases that match TRBD2. The germline gives CDR1 MNHEY, CDR2 SVGAGI. J gave up 5 bases and V 7 bases, and 5 bases lay outside the gene matches. The CDR3 contains 13 residues. The CDR3 sequence: CASKASGDNEQFF. Here the CDR3 DNA reads TGTGCCAGCAAAGCTAGCGGAGACAATGAGCAGTTCTTC.

V and J are TRBV7-8 and TRBJ1-1, with D hard to call. Germline V lookup: CDR1 SGHVS, CDR2 FQNEAQ. This CDR3 is built from 14 residues. V was pared by 5 bases and J by 2 bases, with 12 bases between. The CDR3 sequence is CASSPRLRNTEAFF. DNA for the CDR3: TGTGCCAGCAGCCCCAGGCTGCGCAACACTGAAGCTTTCTTT.

The V and J genes are TRBV29-1 and TRBJ2-4, with 7 bases that match TRBD2. Germline lookup yields CDR1 SQVTM and CDR2 ANQGSEA. The CDR3 has 14 residues. J gave up 8 bases and V 3 bases, and 10 bases lay outside the gene matches. The CDR3 loop is CSVDGGGPRDIQYF. CDR3 DNA: TGCAGCGTTGATGGGGGGGGACCGAGGGACATTCAGTACTTC.

The chain combines TRBV6-5 with TRBJ1-1, with TRBD1 matching 9 bases. After removal of 0 bases from V and 5 bases from J, the junction contained 4 bases not matched to a gene. Germline CDR1 MNHEY, CDR2 SVGAGI. This CDR3 has 15 residues. CDR3 loop: CASSYSGTGMTEAFF. The CDR3 DNA follows: TGTGCCAGCAGTTACTCGGGGACAGGGATGACTGAAGCTTTCTTT.

The chain combines TRBV29-1 with TRBJ2-5; D might be TRBD1 (5 bases). Per the germline V gene, CDR1 is SQVTM and CDR2 is ANQGSEA. The CDR3 sequence is 13 residues long. V lost 3 bases and J 0 bases, leaving 8 bases between the germline ends. This CDR3 is CSVDRAYQETQYF. The DNA for the CDR3 is TGCAGCGTTGACAGGGCCTACCAAGAGACCCAGTACTTC.

The chain has TRBV4-1 and TRBJ1-2, with 8 nucleotides matching TRBD1. The CDR3 length is 15 residues. J was trimmed by 6 bases and V by 4 bases; bases with no gene match: 10. The germline V gene encodes CDR1 MGHRA and CDR2 YSYEKL. In DNA, the CDR3 is TGCGCCAGCAGCCCCCCCGTCCGGGACAGGCATGGCTACACCTTC. It translates to CASSPPVRDRHGYTF.

The chain recombines TRBV7-2 with TRBJ2-5; 8 bases agree with TRBD2. Germline V gene data show CDR1 as SGHTA and CDR2 as FQGNSA. CDR3 size: 17 residues. Trimming cost V 0 bases and J 5 bases; bases outside gene matches: 11. The chain's CDR3 is CASSLARSSGGRETQYF. Written as DNA, the CDR3 is TGTGCCAGCAGCTTAGCGAGGTCCAGCGGGGGACGGGAGACCCAGTACTTC. Full variable domain (rest looked up from reference TRBV7-2 and TRBJ2-5): GAGVSQSPSNKVTEKGKDVELRCDPISGHTALYWYRQSLGQGLEFLIYFQGNSAPDKSGLPSDRFSAERTGGSVSTLTIQRTQQEDSAVYLCASSLARSSGGRETQYFGPGTRLLVL.